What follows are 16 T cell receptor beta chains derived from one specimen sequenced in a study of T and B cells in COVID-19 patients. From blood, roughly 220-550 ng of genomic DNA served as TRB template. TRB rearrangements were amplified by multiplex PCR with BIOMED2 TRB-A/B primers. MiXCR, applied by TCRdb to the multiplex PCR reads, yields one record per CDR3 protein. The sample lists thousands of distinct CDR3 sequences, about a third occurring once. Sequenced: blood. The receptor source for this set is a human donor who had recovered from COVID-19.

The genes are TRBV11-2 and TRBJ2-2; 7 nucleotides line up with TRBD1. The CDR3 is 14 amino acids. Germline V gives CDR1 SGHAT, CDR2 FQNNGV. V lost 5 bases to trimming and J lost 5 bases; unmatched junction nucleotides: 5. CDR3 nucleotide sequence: TGTGCCAGCAGCCCACTCAGGGGGACCGGGGAGCTGTTTTTT. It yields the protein CASSPLRGTGELFF.

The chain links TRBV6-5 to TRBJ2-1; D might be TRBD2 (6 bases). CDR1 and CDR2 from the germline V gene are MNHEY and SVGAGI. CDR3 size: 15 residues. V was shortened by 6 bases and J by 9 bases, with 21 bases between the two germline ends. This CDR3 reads CASRPKAEGGGEQFF. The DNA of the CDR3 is TGTGCCAGCAGGCCGAAGGCGGAGGGTGGTGGTGAGCAGTTCTTC.

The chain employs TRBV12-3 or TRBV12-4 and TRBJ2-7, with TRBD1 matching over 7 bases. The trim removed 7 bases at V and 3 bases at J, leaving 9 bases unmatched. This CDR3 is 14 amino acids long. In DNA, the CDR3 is TGTGCCAGCACCCGAGCCGGGACAGACTACGAGCAGTACTTC. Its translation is CASTRAGTDYEQYF.

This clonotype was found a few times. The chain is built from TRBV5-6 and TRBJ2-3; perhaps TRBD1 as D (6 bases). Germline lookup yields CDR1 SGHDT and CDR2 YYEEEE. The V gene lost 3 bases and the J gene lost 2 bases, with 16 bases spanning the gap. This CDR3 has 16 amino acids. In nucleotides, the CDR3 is TGTGCCAGCAGCTCCTTTTGGGGGCCCTACACAGATACGCAGTATTTT. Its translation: CASSSFWGPYTDTQYF.

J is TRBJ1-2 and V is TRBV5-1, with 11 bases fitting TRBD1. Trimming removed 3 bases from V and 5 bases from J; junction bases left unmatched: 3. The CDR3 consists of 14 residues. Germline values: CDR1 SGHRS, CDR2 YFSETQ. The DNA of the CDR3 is TGCGCCAGCAGCTGGACAGGGGGCAGGTATGGCTACACCTTC. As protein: CASSWTGGRYGYTF.

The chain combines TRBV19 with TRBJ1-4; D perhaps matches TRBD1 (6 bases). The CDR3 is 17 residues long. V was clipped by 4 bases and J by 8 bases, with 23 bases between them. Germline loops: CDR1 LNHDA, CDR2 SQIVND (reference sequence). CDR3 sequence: CASSSTGTKGTNEKLFF. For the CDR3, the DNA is TGTGCCAGTAGTAGTACCGGGACAAAGGGGACGAACGAAAAACTGTTTTTT.

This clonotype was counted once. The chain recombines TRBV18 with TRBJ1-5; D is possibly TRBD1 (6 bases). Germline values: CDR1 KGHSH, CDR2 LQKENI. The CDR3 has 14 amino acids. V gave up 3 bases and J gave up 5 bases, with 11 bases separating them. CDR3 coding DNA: TGTGCCAGCTCACCGACGGCAGGGGATCAGCCCCAGCATTTT. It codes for CASSPTAGDQPQHF.

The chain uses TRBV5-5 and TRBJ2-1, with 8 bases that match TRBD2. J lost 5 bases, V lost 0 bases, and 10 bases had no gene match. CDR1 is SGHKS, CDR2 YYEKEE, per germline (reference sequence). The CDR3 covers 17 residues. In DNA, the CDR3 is TGTGCCAGCAGCTTGGGGCTAGCGGGTCTTAATCACAATGAGCAGTTCTTC. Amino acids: CASSLGLAGLNHNEQFF.

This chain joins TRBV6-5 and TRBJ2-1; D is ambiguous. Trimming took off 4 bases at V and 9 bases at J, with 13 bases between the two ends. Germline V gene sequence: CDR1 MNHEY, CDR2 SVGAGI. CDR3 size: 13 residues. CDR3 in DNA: TGTGCCAGCAGTTTTCACAGCAATTCTGAGCAGTTCTTC. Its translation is CASSFHSNSEQFF.

The CDR3 DNA follows: TGTGCCAGCAGCTTAGTGCATAATTTCGGAGGAGGTGAGCAGTTCTTC. Its translation: CASSLVHNFGGGEQFF. This rearrangement joins TRBV5-4 to TRBJ2-5, with D possibly matching TRBD2 (5 bases). The J call may not be correct, given that the DNA end is closer to TRBJ2-1. The CDR3 has 16 amino acids. Germline V lookup: CDR1 SGHNT, CDR2 YYREEE (reference sequence).

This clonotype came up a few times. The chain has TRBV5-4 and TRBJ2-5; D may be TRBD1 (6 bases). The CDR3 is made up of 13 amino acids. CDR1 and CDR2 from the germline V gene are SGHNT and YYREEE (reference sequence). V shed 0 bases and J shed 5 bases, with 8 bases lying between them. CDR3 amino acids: CASSLDRDETQYF. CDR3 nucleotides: TGTGCCAGCAGCTTGGACAGGGATGAGACCCAGTACTTC.

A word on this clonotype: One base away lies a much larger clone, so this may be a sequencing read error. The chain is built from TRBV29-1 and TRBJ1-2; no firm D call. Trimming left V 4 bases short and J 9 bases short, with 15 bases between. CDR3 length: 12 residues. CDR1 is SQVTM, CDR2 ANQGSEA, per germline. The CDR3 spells CSVGEAGGCYTF. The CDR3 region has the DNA TGCAGCGTTGGGGAGGCCGGCGGTTGCTACACCTTC.

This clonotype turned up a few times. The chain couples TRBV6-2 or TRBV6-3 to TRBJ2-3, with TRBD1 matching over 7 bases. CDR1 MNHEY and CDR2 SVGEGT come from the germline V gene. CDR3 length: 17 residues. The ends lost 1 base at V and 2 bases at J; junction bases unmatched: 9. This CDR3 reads CASSYWPPGQFTDTQYF. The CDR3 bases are TGTGCCAGCAGTTACTGGCCCCCGGGACAGTTCACAGATACGCAGTATTTT.

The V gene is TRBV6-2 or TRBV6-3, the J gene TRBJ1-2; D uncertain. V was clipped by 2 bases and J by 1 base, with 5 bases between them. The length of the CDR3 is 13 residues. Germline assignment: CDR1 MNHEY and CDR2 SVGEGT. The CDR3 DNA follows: TGTGCCAGCAGTTACACGGATAACTATGGCTACACCTTC. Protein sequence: CASSYTDNYGYTF.

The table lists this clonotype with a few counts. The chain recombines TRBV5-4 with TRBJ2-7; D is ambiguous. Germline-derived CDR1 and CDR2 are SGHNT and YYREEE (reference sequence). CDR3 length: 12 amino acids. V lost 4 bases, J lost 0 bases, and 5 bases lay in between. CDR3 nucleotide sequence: TGTGCCAGCAGCCGAGACTCCTACGAGCAGTACTTC. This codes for CASSRDSYEQYF.

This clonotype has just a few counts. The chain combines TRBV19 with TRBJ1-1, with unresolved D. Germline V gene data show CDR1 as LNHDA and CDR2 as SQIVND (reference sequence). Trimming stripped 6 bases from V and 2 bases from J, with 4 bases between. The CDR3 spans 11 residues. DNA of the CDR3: TGTGCCAGTAGAACTAACACTGAAGCTTTCTTT. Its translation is CASRTNTEAFF.